This T cell receptor beta chain stems from a study of OX40 agonist ivuxolimab in advanced cancers. About the research overall: Mean age approximately 59 years, range 23 to 79; 82.7% male. Patients with prior anti-PD-1, anti-PD-L1 or anti-CTLA-4 therapy were eligible; less than 50% had some. Study-wide findings and caveats: CD4+ T cells averaged fewer expanded clones than CD8+ T cells. Certain nonresponders additionally had low normalized T-cell clonal expansion.

Worth noting for this clone: Its antigen is unknown.

The CDR3 runs to 13 residues. Germline lookup yields CDR1 SGHNT and CDR2 YYREEE (reference sequence). V trimming: 4 bases; J trimming: 4 bases; junction bases outside the gene matches: 3. Only in-frame clones appear in the TCRdb table, and some are missing; sequencing was by immunoSEQ multiplex PCR. This table has 95,000 or so clones, around 92% appearing once. The chain recombines TRBV5-4 with TRBJ1-2; TRBD1 aligns across 8 bases. The specimen comprised CD4+ or CD8+ T cells sorted from blood, sampled in a trial of the OX40 agonist ivuxolimab. The receptor's source is an adult with an advanced solid tumor such as melanoma, head and neck, liver or kidney cancer. The CDR3 spells CASSMTGAYGYTF. The CDR3, as DNA: TGTGCCAGCAGCATGACAGGGGCCTATGGCTACACCTTC.